A single sample is the source of the 27 T cell receptor beta chains below, sequenced in a study of T-cell memory formation after mild COVID-19. TCRdb ran MiXCR on the 5' RACE reads and lists one entry per CDR3 protein. The sample holds 400,000 to 500,000 distinct CDR3 sequences, roughly 18% seen once. Input material: PBMCs or a T cell subset sorted from them (not recorded which). These receptors originate from a man between 18 and 29 years old who had mild COVID-19 (a few samples of this study predate the infection). Cell type and time point are not known.

The chain links TRBV18 to TRBJ2-6; D remains ambiguous. With 3 bases removed from V and 4 bases from J, the gap between germline ends came to 13 bases. This CDR3 region has 16 residues. Per germline, CDR1 KGHSH and CDR2 LQKENI. The DNA of the CDR3 is TGTGCCAGCTCACCCGACCGGGCCCGCGGGGCCAACGTCCTGACTTTC. Its translation: CASSPDRARGANVLTF.

The chain joins TRBV6-2 or TRBV6-3 to TRBJ2-3; D is unresolved. The CDR3 covers 17 residues. CDR1 and CDR2 from the germline V gene are MNHEY and SVGEGT. Trimming left V 0 bases short and J 2 bases short, with 15 bases between. The CDR3: CASSYSVHGSPTDTQYF. The CDR3 coding sequence is TGTGCCAGCAGTTACTCGGTTCACGGTTCGCCCACAGATACGCAGTATTTT.

The rearrangement uses TRBV27 and TRBJ2-7; D might be TRBD2 (7 bases). Looked up from germline, CDR1 is MNHEY and CDR2 is SMNVEV (reference sequence). Trimming removed 5 bases at V and 5 bases at J, with 16 bases between. The CDR3 sequence is 14 residues long. In DNA, the CDR3 is TGTGCCAGCAGTACAGGGACTATCGAGAACGAGCAGTACTTC. Protein: CASSTGTIENEQYF.

This clonotype was seen only a few times. The chain joins TRBV5-1 to TRBJ1-2; D might be TRBD1 (5 bases). With 2 bases removed from V and 3 bases from J, the gap between germline ends came to 14 bases. The CDR3 has 15 residues. CDR1 is SGHRS and CDR2 is YFSETQ in the germline V gene. The CDR3 here is CASSLRTDTHYGYTF. As DNA, the CDR3 is TGCGCCAGCAGCTTAAGGACGGACACCCACTATGGCTACACCTTC.

This clonotype was counted between two and nine times. This chain joins TRBV5-1 and TRBJ1-4, with 9 bases matching TRBD1. The CDR3 runs 16 residues. In germline, CDR1 is SGHRS, CDR2 YFSETQ. Trimming cost V 4 bases and J 9 bases; bases outside gene matches: 13. This CDR3 is CASSLESGTGNKKLFF. The CDR3 DNA reads as TGCGCCAGCAGCCTGGAGTCCGGGACAGGGAACAAAAAACTGTTTTTT.

This clonotype was detected only a few times. The CDR3 DNA reads as TGTGCCAGTAGTACCGGGACAACCAAGGGCTATCAGCCCCAGCATTTT. Amino acids: CASSTGTTKGYQPQHF. The chain employs TRBV19 and TRBJ1-5, with D possibly matching TRBD1 (6 bases). The germline V and J ends were trimmed by 4 bases and 5 bases, with 18 bases remaining between them. CDR1 is LNHDA, CDR2 SQIVND, per germline (reference sequence). CDR3 length: 16 residues.

This clonotype was seen only a few times. The rearrangement uses TRBV2 and TRBJ2-2, with D hard to call. Germline values: CDR1 SNHLY, CDR2 FYNNEI. CDR3 length: 15 residues. The germline V and J ends were trimmed by 7 bases and 3 bases, with 15 bases remaining between them. The CDR3 here is CASNRRTTDTGELFF. The CDR3 coding sequence is TGTGCCAGCAATCGGCGGACCACTGACACCGGGGAGCTGTTTTTT.

This clonotype showed up just a few times. This sequence joins TRBV4-3 and TRBJ1-2; D is possibly TRBD1 (5 bases). Trimming removed 4 bases at V and 7 bases at J, with 13 bases between. The CDR3 has 13 residues. The germline V gene encodes CDR1 LGHNA and CDR2 YSLEER. The CDR3 region has the DNA TGCGCCAGCAGCCTCCCCTCAGGGTCTGGCTACACCTTC. The encoded protein is CASSLPSGSGYTF.

The rearrangement links TRBV13 to TRBJ2-7; TRBD1 aligns across 9 bases. Germline trimming cut 6 bases from V and 5 bases from J; bases unmatched to any gene: 8. The CDR3 length is 14 residues. In germline, CDR1 is PRHDT, CDR2 FYEKMQ (reference sequence). Written as DNA, the CDR3 is TGTGCCAGCAGTCAACAGGGGGCGAGGAACGAGCAGTACGTC. Protein sequence: CASSQQGARNEQYV.

This clonotype was counted a few times. The chain joins TRBV21-1 to TRBJ2-1. TRBV21-1 is reported as a pseudogene. The CDR3 covers 12 residues. The CDR3, as DNA: TGTGCCAGCAGCAAGGGGTACAATGAGCAGTTCTTC. Protein product: CASSKGYNEQFF.

There are many counts of this clonotype. The chain joins TRBV4-1 to TRBJ2-2; D uncertain. Per the germline V gene, CDR1 is MGHRA and CDR2 is YSYEKL. The CDR3 sequence is 14 residues long. V was pared by 0 bases and J by 4 bases, with 6 bases between. The CDR3 is CASSQEGPTGELFF. CDR3 in DNA: TGCGCCAGCAGCCAAGAAGGGCCCACCGGGGAGCTGTTTTTT.

This clonotype turned up a few times. The chain is built from TRBV6-5 and TRBJ2-3; 12 bases agree with TRBD2. This CDR3 spans 15 amino acids. In germline, CDR1 is MNHEY, CDR2 SVGAGI. Trimming took 6 bases from V and 7 from J; bases not matched to a gene: 8. The CDR3 DNA is TGTGCCAGCAGGCCACTAGCGGGGGGTGCATATACGCAGTATTTT. Amino acid sequence: CASRPLAGGAYTQYF.

J is TRBJ2-7 and V is TRBV30, with D maybe TRBD2 (6 bases). The CDR3 spans 10 residues. V lost 6 bases to trimming and J lost 4 bases, with 7 bases between them. The germline gives CDR1 GTSNPN, CDR2 SVGIG (reference sequence). This chain's CDR3 is CACGTYEQYF. As DNA, the CDR3 is TGTGCCTGCGGGACTTACGAGCAGTACTTC.

This clonotype was found a few times. This rearrangement joins TRBV20-1 to TRBJ1-1; no definite D call. The ends were cut back, 0 bases at V and 4 bases at J, with 21 bases in the middle. Germline V gene lookup returns CDR1 DFQATT and CDR2 SNEGSKA (reference sequence). The CDR3 totals 17 residues. The CDR3 region has the DNA TGCAGTGCTAGAGACCCACGACGGGGAATAGGATTCACTGAAGCTTTCTTT. This codes for CSARDPRRGIGFTEAFF.

The chain combines TRBV7-2 with TRBJ2-5; TRBD2 agrees at 11 bases. Per the germline V gene, CDR1 is SGHTA and CDR2 is FQGNSA. The CDR3 is 15 amino acids. V shed 1 base, J shed 2 bases, and the junction held 0 bases outside the gene matches. The CDR3 loop is CASSLVAGGQETQYF. The CDR3 nucleotides are TGTGCCAGCAGCTTAGTAGCGGGGGGGCAAGAGACCCAGTACTTC.

V is TRBV20-1 and J is TRBJ2-7; 7 positions match TRBD2. CDR3 size: 15 residues. Germline V gene sequence: CDR1 DFQATT, CDR2 SNEGSKA (reference sequence). J gave up 5 bases and V 5 bases, and 15 bases lay outside the gene matches. CDR3 DNA sequence: TGCAGTGCTTGGGGAGGGGTCGGCGGGTCTCACGAGCAGTACGTC. Its protein product is CSAWGGVGGSHEQYV.

This clonotype came up a few times. V gene TRBV5-1 combines with J gene TRBJ1-6, with D unresolved. Germline values: CDR1 SGHRS, CDR2 YFSETQ. The germline V and J ends were trimmed by 0 bases and 13 bases, with 5 bases remaining between them. This CDR3 is 11 amino acids long. CDR3 residues: CASSLEGPLHF. CDR3 bases: TGCGCCAGCAGCTTGGAAGGGCCCCTCCACTTT.

This chain uses TRBV5-1 with TRBJ2-5; tentatively, D is TRBD2 (5 bases). Germline V CDR1 and CDR2: SGHRS, YFSETQ. The length of the CDR3 is 13 residues. V lost 3 bases and J lost 1, with 7 bases in between. CDR3: CASSWEFQETQYF. The CDR3 coding sequence is TGCGCCAGCAGCTGGGAGTTCCAAGAGACCCAGTACTTC. The whole variable domain, remainder taken from reference TRBV5-1 and TRBJ2-5, is KAGVTQTPRYLIKTRGQQVTLSCSPISGHRSVSWYQQTPGQGLQFLFEYFSETQRNKGNFPGRFSGRQFSNSRSEMNVSTLELGDSALYLCASSWEFQETQYFGPGTRLLVL.

This clonotype was picked up a small number of times. The chain recombines TRBV7-2 with TRBJ2-1; the D is unclear. Germline lookup yields CDR1 SGHTA and CDR2 FQGNSA. This CDR3 region has 13 residues. V was shortened by 1 base and J by 8 bases, with 9 bases between the two germline ends. The CDR3 region is CASSLVPAYEQFF. CDR3 bases: TGTGCCAGCAGCTTAGTTCCAGCCTATGAGCAGTTCTTC.

The V gene is TRBV7-2, the J gene TRBJ1-2; D unclear. Trimming pared 1 base from V and 5 bases from J, leaving 14 bases between. Germline V gives CDR1 SGHTA, CDR2 FQGNSA. The CDR3 is made up of 15 amino acids. DNA of the CDR3: TGTGCCAGCAGCTTAGTATCACCAGGCGGGTATGGCTACACCTTC. It specifies CASSLVSPGGYGYTF.

V gene TRBV9 combines with J gene TRBJ2-2; D is possibly TRBD2 (5 bases). The CDR3 is 15 amino acids. Trimming took off 2 bases at V and 7 bases at J, with 15 bases between the two ends. Germline-derived CDR1 and CDR2 are SGDLS and YYNGEE. CDR3 in DNA: TGTGCCAGCAGCGTCGGGTATAACGGGATCGGGGAGCTGTTTTTT. The encoded protein is CASSVGYNGIGELFF.

The genes are TRBV7-2 and TRBJ2-5, with TRBD2 matching over 7 bases. Trimming took 5 bases from V and 5 from J; bases not matched to a gene: 11. CDR3 length: 15 residues. Germline V gene lookup returns CDR1 SGHTA and CDR2 FQGNSA. CDR3 residues: CASSPSVWGGETQYF. The CDR3 region has the DNA TGTGCCAGCAGCCCATCCGTCTGGGGGGGGGAGACCCAGTACTTC.

This clonotype was observed a handful of times. This chain uses TRBV19 with TRBJ2-6; D not resolved. Trimming took 3 bases from V and 4 from J, leaving 10 bases between them. Germline V gives CDR1 LNHDA, CDR2 SQIVND (reference sequence). There are 15 residues in the CDR3. The CDR3 nucleotides are TGTGCCAGTAGTATTCGGCAGTCGGGGGCCAACGTCCTGACTTTC. Translated, it gives CASSIRQSGANVLTF.

This clonotype was counted only a few times. J is TRBJ2-1 and V is TRBV5-1; a possible D gene is TRBD2 (6 bases). Per germline, CDR1 SGHRS and CDR2 YFSETQ. CDR3 length: 13 residues. With 0 bases removed from V and 9 bases from J, the gap between germline ends came to 10 bases. The CDR3 DNA reads TGCGCCAGCAGCTTGGTCGGGAGTGCTGAGCAGTTCTTC. Translating gives CASSLVGSAEQFF.

The V call is TRBV6-2 or TRBV6-3, the J call TRBJ1-1; no definite D call. The CDR3 is made up of 13 amino acids. V was cut by 6 bases and J by 4 bases, with 12 bases left in between. Germline V gives CDR1 MNHEY, CDR2 SVGEGT. The CDR3 here is CASRPEGGTEAFF. CDR3 nucleotides: TGTGCCAGCAGACCCGAGGGAGGCACTGAAGCTTTCTTT.

This clonotype has a count of ten or more. This rearrangement joins TRBV12-3 or TRBV12-4 to TRBJ1-1; unclear D gene. Trimming stripped 7 bases from V and 5 bases from J, with 14 bases between. The CDR3 spans 13 residues. The CDR3 reads CASTLLRETEAFF. For the CDR3, the DNA is TGTGCCAGCACGCTCCTCCGGGAGACTGAAGCTTTCTTT.

This clonotype has only a few counts. This chain joins TRBV12-3 or TRBV12-4 and TRBJ1-2; D not resolved. The CDR3 consists of 14 residues. V lost 6 bases and J 6 bases, leaving 17 bases between the germline ends. The CDR3 DNA sequence: TGTGCCAGCAGCATTGGGCAGCGTTCAGATGGCTACACCTTC. Translating gives CASSIGQRSDGYTF.